This T cell receptor beta chain originates from a study of breast tumors, draining lymph nodes, adjacent tissues. The study's findings and limits: Tumor T cell lymph node origin was a supported hypothesis, not proven.

A single record per CDR3 protein comes from TCRdb applying MiXCR to the multiplex PCR reads. Of some 66,000 distinct CDR3 sequences in the sample, less than 60% were seen once. The sample holds many counts of this clonotype. Its target is unknown. This CDR3 is built from 15 residues. Germline CDR1 and CDR2: SNHLY and FYNNEI. The V end was cut by 8 bases, the J end by 5 bases, with 21 bases between. J is TRBJ1-1 and V is TRBV2, with a possible D match to TRBD1 (5 bases). The TCR was taken from a female donor with breast cancer. Some clones in this sample may be carry-over from other donors' samples. Sequencing input: breast tumor tissue. Here the CDR3 reads CASGRGAAQRTEAFF. For the CDR3, the DNA is TGTGCCAGCGGGAGAGGGGCAGCCCAAAGGACTGAAGCTTTCTTT.